These 30 T cell receptor beta chains were all obtained from the same sample, sequenced in a study of blood T cell dynamics during melanoma immunotherapy. Time point meaning: pre-treatment baseline. The assay was immunoSEQ multiplex PCR, and TCRdb's table has in-frame clones only and misses some. Among 17,000 or so clones listed, roughly 80% were seen once. The sample consisted of blood, taken from a patient treated with checkpoint blockade. These receptors were collected from a human donor with melanoma.

A few counts support this clone. This chain connects TRBV29-1 to TRBJ1-2; 12 nucleotides match TRBD1. Germline CDR1 SQVTM, CDR2 ANQGSEA. The CDR3 runs to 15 residues. V shed 5 bases and J 3 bases; nucleotides not matched to a gene: 7. CDR3: CSVSRGTGGDYGYTF. The CDR3 DNA follows: TGCAGCGTTTCACGCGGGACAGGGGGCGACTATGGCTACACCTTC. Complete variable domain (other parts from reference TRBV29-1 and TRBJ1-2): SAVISQKPSRDICQRGTSLTIQCQVDSQVTMMFWYRQQPGQSLTLIATANQGSEATYESGFVIDKFPISRPNLTFSTLTVSNMSPEDSSIYLCSVSRGTGGDYGYTFGSGTRLTVV.

This clone was observed a few times. The V gene is TRBV27, the J gene TRBJ2-6; D uncertain. The CDR3 runs 14 residues. Germline V CDR1 and CDR2: MNHEY, SMNVEV (reference sequence). Trimming took off 5 bases at V and 0 bases at J, with 5 bases between the two ends. The CDR3 DNA follows: TGTGCCAGCAGTAGGAACTCTGGGGCCAACGTCCTGACTTTC. Residues: CASSRNSGANVLTF.

In its sample, this clone was seen a few times. The chain has TRBV5-4 and TRBJ1-4; the match to TRBD1 covers 7 bases. This CDR3 spans 14 amino acids. CDR1 and CDR2 (germline): SGHNT, YYREEE (reference sequence). With 2 bases clipped from V and 6 bases from J, the junction kept 4 bases outside the gene matches. CDR3 nucleotide sequence: TGTGCCAGCAGCTTCGACAGGGTTGATGAAAAACTGTTTTTT. It yields the protein CASSFDRVDEKLFF.

This clone was seen once. The CDR3 nucleotides are TGTGCCAGCAGTTTTGGGGATCACTACGAGCAGTACTTC. It specifies CASSFGDHYEQYF. J is TRBJ2-7 and V is TRBV28; D call uncertain. With 3 bases removed from V and 3 bases from J, the gap between germline ends came to 9 bases. CDR1 is MDHEN, CDR2 SYDVKM, per germline. CDR3 length equals 13 residues.

The V call is TRBV2, the J call TRBJ2-2, with D possibly TRBD2 on 7 matching bases. This CDR3 is built from 16 residues. Germline V gene data show CDR1 as SNHLY and CDR2 as FYNNEI. The V end was cut by 6 bases, the J end by 4 bases, with 18 bases between. The CDR3 coding sequence is TGTGCCAGCAGACCTGGTGGGGGGGCTGGCACCGGGGAGCTGTTTTTT. Residues: CASRPGGGAGTGELFF.

J is TRBJ1-4 and V is TRBV6-6; TRBD1 aligns across 7 bases. Germline loops: CDR1 MNHNY, CDR2 SVGAGI (reference sequence). V shed 4 bases, J shed 8 bases, and the junction held 4 bases outside the gene matches. This CDR3 has 13 amino acids. CDR3 in DNA: TGTGCCAGCAGTTTCAGGGGGAGAGAAAAACTGTTTTTT. Encoded protein: CASSFRGREKLFF.

The chain recombines TRBV4-3 with TRBJ2-7, with 10 bases that match TRBD2. Germline values: CDR1 LGHNA, CDR2 YSLEER. V was pared by 3 bases and J by 0 bases, with 5 bases of the junction left unmatched. The length of the CDR3 is 16 residues. CDR3 loop: CASSHIAGGYSYEQYF. The CDR3 DNA reads TGCGCCAGCAGCCACATAGCGGGAGGCTACTCCTACGAGCAGTACTTC.

This clone was seen only a few times. The chain uses TRBV30 and TRBJ2-7, with TRBD2 matching over 7 bases. J lost 2 bases, V lost 3 bases, and 10 bases had no gene match. The CDR3 runs to 15 residues. Germline V CDR1 and CDR2: GTSNPN, SVGIG (reference sequence). CDR3 coding DNA: TGTGCCTGGAGCGCCGGGCGAGGACTAGCCTACGAGCAGTACTTC. Its translation is CAWSAGRGLAYEQYF.

This clone has a handful of counts. This chain connects TRBV28 to TRBJ1-6; 7 bases match TRBD1. The V gene's germline CDR1 is MDHEN and CDR2 SYDVKM. V shed 6 bases and J 2 bases; nucleotides not matched to a gene: 4. The CDR3 extends over 15 amino acids. The CDR3 sequence: CASREQGTYNSPLHF. The CDR3 DNA is TGTGCCAGCAGGGAACAGGGGACCTATAATTCACCCCTCCACTTT.

The V call is TRBV2, the J call TRBJ2-1; D ambiguous. This CDR3 spans 11 amino acids. Deletions cut 2 bases from V and 7 bases from J, with 3 bases between. Germline lookup yields CDR1 SNHLY and CDR2 FYNNEI. The CDR3 is CASSERNEQFF. In DNA form, the CDR3 reads TGTGCCAGCAGTGAAAGGAATGAGCAGTTCTTC.

In its sample, this clone was seen once. This chain connects TRBV18 to TRBJ2-6, with D maybe TRBD1 (5 bases). Germline-derived CDR1 and CDR2 are KGHSH and LQKENI. Trimming cost V 5 bases and J 1 base, with 15 bases left between them. The CDR3 loop spans 17 amino acids. CDR3 coding DNA: TGTGCCAGCTCAGCCAAACAGGTCTCATCTGGGGCCAACGTCCTGACTTTC. This codes for CASSAKQVSSGANVLTF.

The chain has TRBV6-1 and TRBJ2-2; 10 bases map to TRBD2. There are 15 residues in the CDR3. The ends lost 5 bases at V and 6 bases at J; junction bases unmatched: 6. In germline, CDR1 is MNHNS, CDR2 SASEGT. CDR3 amino acids: CASSLSGRVPGELFF. The CDR3 coding sequence is TGTGCCAGCAGTCTCAGCGGGAGGGTGCCCGGGGAGCTGTTTTTT.

This clone occurred once. The chain couples TRBV2 to TRBJ2-5, with 10 positions matching TRBD2. J was trimmed by 2 bases and V by 9 bases; bases with no gene match: 3. The CDR3 extends over 13 amino acids. The germline V gene has CDR1 SNHLY and CDR2 FYNNEI. The chain's CDR3 is CASTSGIQETQYF. The CDR3 coding sequence is TGTGCCAGTACTAGCGGGATACAAGAGACCCAGTACTTC. The entire variable domain, with the rest obtained from reference TRBV2 and TRBJ2-5, is as follows: EPEVTQTPSHQVTQMGQEVILRCVPISNHLYFYWYRQILGQKVEFLVSFYNNEISEKSEIFDDQFSVERPDGSNFTLKIRSTKLEDSAMYFCASTSGIQETQYFGPGTRLLVL.

The rearrangement uses TRBV7-8 and TRBJ2-5; no reliable D call. The CDR3 consists of 13 residues. Trimming left V 5 bases short and J 3 bases short, with 10 bases between. Germline lookup yields CDR1 SGHVS and CDR2 FQNEAQ. CDR3 coding DNA: TGTGCCAGCAGCCACGGACCGAAAGAGACCCAGTACTTC. It encodes CASSHGPKETQYF.

The chain has TRBV4-2 and TRBJ2-5, with D unclear. Germline-derived CDR1 and CDR2 are LGHNA and YNFKEQ. This CDR3 region has 15 residues. The V end was cut by 0 bases, the J end by 2 bases, with 10 bases between. The CDR3 bases are TGTGCCAGCAGCCAAGATCCAGCATGGCAAGAGACCCAGTACTTC. Translated: CASSQDPAWQETQYF.

DNA of the CDR3: TGTGCCAGCAGCTTTGAGCAGTTCTTC. Translated: CASSFEQFF. The V and J genes are TRBV7-9 and TRBJ2-1; D is unclear. V lost 3 bases to trimming and J lost 9 bases, with 0 bases between them. Germline V lookup: CDR1 SEHNR, CDR2 FQNEAQ (reference sequence). This CDR3 is 9 amino acids long.

The J gene is TRBJ2-7, the V gene TRBV11-2, with no clear D. This CDR3 contains 15 residues. Germline CDR1 SGHAT, CDR2 FQNNGV. Trimming removed 1 base at V and 2 bases at J, with 12 bases between. The CDR3 reads CASSLVGQLTYEQYF. As DNA, the CDR3 is TGTGCCAGCAGCTTAGTCGGCCAACTAACCTACGAGCAGTACTTC.

This sequence joins TRBV4-1 and TRBJ1-5; no clear D gene. CDR1 is MGHRA and CDR2 is YSYEKL in the germline V gene. This CDR3 spans 15 amino acids. The V end lost 1 base, the J end lost 1 base, and 8 bases lay between the germline ends. As DNA, the CDR3 is TGCGCCAGCAGCCAAGTTTGGGGAAGCAATCAGCCCCAGCATTTT. Translated, it gives CASSQVWGSNQPQHF.

The rearrangement links TRBV5-6 to TRBJ2-3; 11 nucleotides match TRBD2. The germline V gene has CDR1 SGHDT and CDR2 YYEEEE. This CDR3 is built from 15 residues. Trimming at V came to 2 bases and at J to 6 bases, leaving 5 bases not matched to a gene. CDR3 amino acids: CASSLTSGRSDTQYF. Here the CDR3 DNA reads TGTGCCAGCAGCTTAACTAGCGGGAGAAGCGATACGCAGTATTTT.

The chain recombines TRBV30 with TRBJ2-5; D possibly corresponds to TRBD2 (5 bases). This CDR3 has 13 residues. CDR1 and CDR2 (germline): GTSNPN, SVGIG (reference sequence). V gave up 5 bases and J gave up 3 bases, with 13 bases separating them. In DNA form, the CDR3 reads TGTGCCTGGTCCTCCGGGAACGAAGAGACCCAGTACTTC. Translation: CAWSSGNEETQYF.

V is TRBV7-2 and J is TRBJ2-1; D not certain. This CDR3 is built from 11 residues. V was trimmed by 9 bases and J by 7 bases, leaving 10 bases between them. Germline V lookup: CDR1 SGHTA, CDR2 FQGNSA. CDR3 in amino acids: CASASRNEQFF. CDR3 coding DNA: TGTGCCAGTGCAAGTCGGAATGAGCAGTTCTTC.

The chain joins TRBV7-2 to TRBJ1-3; the match to TRBD1 covers 7 bases. The CDR3 sequence is 15 residues long. Germline lookup yields CDR1 SGHTA and CDR2 FQGNSA. Trimming took 4 bases from V and 0 from J; bases not matched to a gene: 3. This CDR3 is CASSSRTGSGNTIYF. CDR3 coding DNA: TGTGCCAGCAGCTCACGGACAGGCTCTGGAAACACCATATATTTT.

This clone appeared once. This rearrangement joins TRBV15 to TRBJ2-5; 8 bases map to TRBD1. With 3 bases clipped from V and 2 bases from J, the junction kept 8 bases outside the gene matches. CDR3 size: 16 residues. Germline CDR1 reads LNHNV; CDR2 reads YYDKDF (reference sequence). In nucleotides, the CDR3 is TGTGCCACCAGCAGGGCGGACAGGGCCGATCAAGAGACCCAGTACTTC. Protein sequence: CATSRADRADQETQYF.

This chain connects TRBV5-1 to TRBJ2-1; either TRBD1 or TRBD2 may fit D (5 bases each). The CDR3 covers 14 residues. The V gene's germline CDR1 is SGHRS and CDR2 YFSETQ. Deletions cut 2 bases from V and 5 bases from J, with 11 bases between. The CDR3 spells CASSFRDGNNEQFF. CDR3 nucleotide sequence: TGCGCCAGCAGCTTTAGGGACGGAAACAATGAGCAGTTCTTC.

The gene calls are TRBV19 and TRBJ2-2, with 11 bases aligning to TRBD1. Germline V gives CDR1 LNHDA, CDR2 SQIVND (reference sequence). The CDR3 consists of 15 residues. V trimming: 6 bases; J trimming: 7 bases; junction bases outside the gene matches: 7. The CDR3 protein is CASSGTGGIGGELFF. CDR3 coding DNA: TGTGCCAGTAGCGGGACAGGGGGAATCGGCGGGGAGCTGTTTTTT.

This clone was counted once. V is TRBV7-9 and J is TRBJ2-7, with 8 bases matching TRBD1. The V gene's germline CDR1 is SEHNR and CDR2 FQNEAQ (reference sequence). The CDR3 extends over 15 amino acids. After removal of 4 bases from V and 5 bases from J, the junction contained 10 bases not matched to a gene. CDR3 protein: CASSSSGTGSNEQYF. The CDR3 DNA reads TGTGCCAGCAGCTCATCCGGGACAGGTTCGAACGAGCAGTACTTC.

The chain couples TRBV5-1 to TRBJ1-6; weak D call: TRBD1 (5 bases). V lost 4 bases to trimming and J lost 6 bases, with 11 bases between them. Germline CDR1 and CDR2: SGHRS and YFSETQ. CDR3 length equals 14 residues. The CDR3 loop reads CASSQGGGNSPLHF. CDR3 DNA sequence: TGCGCCAGCAGCCAGGGCGGGGGTAATTCACCCCTCCACTTT.

In its sample, this clone ranks as medium-sized. V gene TRBV9 combines with J gene TRBJ2-2; 12 nucleotides agree with TRBD2. CDR3 size: 18 residues. Germline loops: CDR1 SGDLS, CDR2 YYNGEE. Unmatched junction bases numbered 6, after V lost 0 bases and J lost 3 bases. CDR3 residues: CASSVDPSGRAYTGELFF. The CDR3, as DNA: TGTGCCAGCAGCGTAGATCCTAGCGGGAGGGCCTACACCGGGGAGCTGTTTTTT.

V is TRBV4-3 and J is TRBJ2-2; 11 nucleotides match TRBD1. V lost 3 bases and J lost 6; bases outside the gene matches: 9. Germline V lookup: CDR1 LGHNA, CDR2 YSLEER. The CDR3 contains 17 residues. CDR3 coding DNA: TGCGCCAGCAGCCATCCGGGACAGGGGGTCGGGCCCGGGGAGCTGTTTTTT. It is translated as CASSHPGQGVGPGELFF.

The chain combines TRBV25-1 with TRBJ2-7, with unresolved D. Trimming took 3 bases from V and 3 from J, leaving 9 bases between them. The CDR3 has 13 residues. Looked up from germline, CDR1 is MGHDK and CDR2 is SYGVNS. The CDR3 protein is CASSDVSHYEQYF. The CDR3 coding sequence is TGTGCCAGCAGTGATGTGAGTCACTACGAGCAGTACTTC.